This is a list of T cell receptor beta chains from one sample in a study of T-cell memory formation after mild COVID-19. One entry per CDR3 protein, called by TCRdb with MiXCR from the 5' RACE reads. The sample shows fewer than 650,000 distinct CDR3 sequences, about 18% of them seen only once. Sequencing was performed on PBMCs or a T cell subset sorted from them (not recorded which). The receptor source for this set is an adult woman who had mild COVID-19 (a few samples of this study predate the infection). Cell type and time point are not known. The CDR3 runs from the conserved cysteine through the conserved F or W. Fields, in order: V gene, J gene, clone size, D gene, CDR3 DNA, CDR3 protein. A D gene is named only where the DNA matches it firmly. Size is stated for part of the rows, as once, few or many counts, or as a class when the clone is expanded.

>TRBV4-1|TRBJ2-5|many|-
TGCGCCAGCAGCTTACAGGTTCGGGAGACCCAGTACTTC
CASSLQVRETQYF
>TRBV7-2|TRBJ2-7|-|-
TGTGCCAGCAGCTTGACTGGGGGCTCCGAGCAGTACTTC
CASSLTGGSEQYF
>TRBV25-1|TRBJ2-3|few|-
TGTGCCAGCAGTGGACAAACAGGGCATTTCACAGATACGCAGTATTTT
CASSGQTGHFTDTQYF
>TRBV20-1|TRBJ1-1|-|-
TGCAGTGCTAGAGATCCCTTCGGCGGGAACACTGAAGCTTTCTTT
CSARDPFGGNTEAFF
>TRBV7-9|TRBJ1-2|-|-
TGTGCCAGCAGCTTAACCGCTGTAGGGGAAGGCTACACCTTC
CASSLTAVGEGYTF
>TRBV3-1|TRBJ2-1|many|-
TGTGCCAGCAGCCCCGCGGGGGGACAGGGTAGAAATGAGCAGTTCTTC
CASSPAGGQGRNEQFF
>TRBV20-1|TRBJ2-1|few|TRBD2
TGCAGTGCTAGAGACTACCGGGCTAGCGGAAACAATGAGCAGTTCTTC
CSARDYRASGNNEQFF
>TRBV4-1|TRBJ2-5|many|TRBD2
TGCGCCAGCAGCCATGTAGCGGGGGCGGAGACCCAGTACTTC
CASSHVAGAETQYF
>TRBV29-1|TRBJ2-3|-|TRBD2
TGCAGCGGCTCGACTAGCGGGCAAAGCACAGATACGCAGTATTTT
CSGSTSGQSTDTQYF
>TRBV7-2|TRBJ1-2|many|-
TGTGCCAGCAGCCCCCAGGAAGACTATGGCTACACCTTC
CASSPQEDYGYTF
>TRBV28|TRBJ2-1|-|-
TGTGCCAGCAGTTTTGTGCAAATCTACAATGAGCAGTTCTTC
CASSFVQIYNEQFF
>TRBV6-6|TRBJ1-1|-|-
TGTGCCAGCAGTCGACAAGGGGGGAAAGACACTGAAGCTTTCTTT
CASSRQGGKDTEAFF
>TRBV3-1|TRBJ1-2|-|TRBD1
TGTGCCAGCAGCTCCGGGACAGGGTTCGACTATGGCTACACCTTC
CASSSGTGFDYGYTF
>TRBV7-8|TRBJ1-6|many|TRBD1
TGTGCCAGCAGCCAACCGACAGGGGGCCATTCACCCCTCCACTTT
CASSQPTGGHSPLHF
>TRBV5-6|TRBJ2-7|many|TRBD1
TGTGCCAGCAGCCCCGGGACAGGGGTTTACGAGCAGTACTTC
CASSPGTGVYEQYF
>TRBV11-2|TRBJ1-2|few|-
TGTGCCAGCAGCTTAGATCTGTGGGGATATGGCTACACCTTC
CASSLDLWGYGYTF
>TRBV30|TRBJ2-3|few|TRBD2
TGTGCCTGGAGTGTATCGGGGGGAAGAGGAGATACGCAGTATTTT
CAWSVSGGRGDTQYF
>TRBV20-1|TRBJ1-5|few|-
TGCAGTGCTAGAGTCCGGAATCAGCCCCAGCATTTT
CSARVRNQPQHF
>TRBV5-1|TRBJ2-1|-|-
TGCGCCAGCAGCTTGATCGGAGGGGTGAGCTCCTACAATGAGCAGTTCTTC
CASSLIGGVSSYNEQFF
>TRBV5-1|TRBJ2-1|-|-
TGCGCCAGCAGCTTGCCGGACTACCACAATGAGCAGTTCTTC
CASSLPDYHNEQFF
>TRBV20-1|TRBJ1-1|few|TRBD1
TGCAGTGCTACCGGGACAGCGATGGCTTTCTTT
CSATGTAMAFF